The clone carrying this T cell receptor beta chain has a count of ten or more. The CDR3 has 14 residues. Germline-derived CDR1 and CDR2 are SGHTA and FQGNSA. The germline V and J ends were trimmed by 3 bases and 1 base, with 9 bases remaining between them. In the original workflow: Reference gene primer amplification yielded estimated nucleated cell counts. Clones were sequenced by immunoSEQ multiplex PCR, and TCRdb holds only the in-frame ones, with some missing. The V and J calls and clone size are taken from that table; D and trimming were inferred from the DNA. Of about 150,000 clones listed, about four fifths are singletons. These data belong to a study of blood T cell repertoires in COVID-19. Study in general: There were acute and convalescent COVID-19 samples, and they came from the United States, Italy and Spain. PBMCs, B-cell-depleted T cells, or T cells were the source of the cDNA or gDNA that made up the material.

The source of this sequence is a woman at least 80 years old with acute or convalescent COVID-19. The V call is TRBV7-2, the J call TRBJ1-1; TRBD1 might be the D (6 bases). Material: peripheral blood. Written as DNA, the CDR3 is TGTGCCAGCAGCTTGCTGGGACAGAACACTGAAGCTTTCTTT. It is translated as CASSLLGQNTEAFF.